This T cell receptor (beta chain) was observed in a study of blood T cell repertoires in COVID-19. Study-level information: Samples taken during acute and convalescent COVID-19 were collected in the United States, Italy and Spain. Nucleic acid was either cDNA or gDNA, and it came from T cells, B-cell-depleted T cells, or PBMCs.

The V end was cut by 5 bases, the J end by 3 bases, with 11 bases between. Germline V lookup: CDR1 SEHNR, CDR2 FQNEAQ (reference sequence). This CDR3 comprises 13 residues. Original methodology: Scientists estimated how many nucleated cells there were by amplifying reference gene primers. Profiling relied on immunoSEQ multiplex PCR, and the TCRdb table lists in-frame clones only, not all of them. That table supplies the V and J calls and clone size; D and trimming were determined from the DNA. The table includes about 97,000 clones, more than 75% detected once. This TCR was sampled from a man in his 60s with active or convalescent COVID-19. Sequenced material: peripheral blood. The chain carries TRBV7-9 and TRBJ2-7, with TRBD1 as a possible D gene (6 bases). Written as DNA, the CDR3 is TGTGCCAGCAGCAACACAGGGAACTACGAGCAGTACTTC. Amino acids: CASSNTGNYEQYF.